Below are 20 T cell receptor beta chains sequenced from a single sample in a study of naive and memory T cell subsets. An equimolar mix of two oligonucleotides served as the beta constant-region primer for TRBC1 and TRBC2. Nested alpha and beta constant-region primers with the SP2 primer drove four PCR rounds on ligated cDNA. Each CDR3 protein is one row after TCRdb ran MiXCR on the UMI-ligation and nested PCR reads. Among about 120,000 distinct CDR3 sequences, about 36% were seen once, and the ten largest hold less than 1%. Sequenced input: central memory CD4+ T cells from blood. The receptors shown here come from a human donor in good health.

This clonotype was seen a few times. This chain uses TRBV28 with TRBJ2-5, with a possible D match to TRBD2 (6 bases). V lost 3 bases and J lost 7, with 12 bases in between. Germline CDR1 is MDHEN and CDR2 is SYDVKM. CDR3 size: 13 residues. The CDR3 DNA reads TGTGCCAGCAGTTTGGAGGGGATCAGGACCCAGTACTTC. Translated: CASSLEGIRTQYF.

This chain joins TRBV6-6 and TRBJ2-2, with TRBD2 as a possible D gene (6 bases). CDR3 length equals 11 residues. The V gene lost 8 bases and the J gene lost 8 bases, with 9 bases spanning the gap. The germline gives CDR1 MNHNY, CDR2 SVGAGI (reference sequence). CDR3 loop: CASRRVGELFF. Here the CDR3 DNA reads TGTGCCAGCCGGAGGGTGGGGGAGCTGTTTTTT.

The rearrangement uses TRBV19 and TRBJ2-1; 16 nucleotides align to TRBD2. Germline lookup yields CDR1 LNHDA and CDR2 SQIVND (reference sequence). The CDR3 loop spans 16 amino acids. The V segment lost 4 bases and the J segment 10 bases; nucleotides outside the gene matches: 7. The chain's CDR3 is CASSKPGLAGGLEQFF. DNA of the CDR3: TGTGCCAGTAGTAAACCGGGACTAGCGGGAGGGTTAGAGCAGTTCTTC.

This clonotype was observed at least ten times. The CDR3 DNA reads as TGTGCCAGCAGCCAAGTGGGAGCCAATGAGCAGTTCTTC. Translated: CASSQVGANEQFF. The chain joins TRBV4-2 to TRBJ2-1, with D possibly matching TRBD2 (5 bases). CDR1 is LGHNA and CDR2 is YNFKEQ in the germline V gene. V dropped 1 base and J dropped 6 bases, with 7 bases sitting between them. There are 13 residues in the CDR3.

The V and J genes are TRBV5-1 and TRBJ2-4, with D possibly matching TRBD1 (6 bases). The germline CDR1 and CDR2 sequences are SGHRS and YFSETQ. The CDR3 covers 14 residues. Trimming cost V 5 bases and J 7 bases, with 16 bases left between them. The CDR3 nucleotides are TGCGCCAGCAGGAAGGGGGAGAGGATTAACATTCAGTACTTC. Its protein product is CASRKGERINIQYF.

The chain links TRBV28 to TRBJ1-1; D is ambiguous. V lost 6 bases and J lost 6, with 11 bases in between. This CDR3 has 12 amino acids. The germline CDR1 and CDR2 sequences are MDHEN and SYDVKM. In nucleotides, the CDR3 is TGTGCCAGCAGCCCAGTCTTTTCTGAAGCTTTCTTT. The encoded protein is CASSPVFSEAFF.

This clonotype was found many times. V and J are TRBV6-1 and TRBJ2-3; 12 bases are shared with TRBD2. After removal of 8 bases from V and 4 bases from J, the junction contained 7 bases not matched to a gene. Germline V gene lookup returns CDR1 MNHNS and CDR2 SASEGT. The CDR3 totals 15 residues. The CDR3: CASLLTSGRPDTQYF. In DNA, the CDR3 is TGTGCCAGCTTGTTGACTAGCGGGAGACCAGATACGCAGTATTTT.

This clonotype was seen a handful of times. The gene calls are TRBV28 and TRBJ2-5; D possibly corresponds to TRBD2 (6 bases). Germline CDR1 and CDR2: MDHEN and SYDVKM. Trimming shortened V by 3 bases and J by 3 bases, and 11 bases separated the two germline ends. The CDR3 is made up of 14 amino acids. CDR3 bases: TGTGCCAGCAGTTTCCTTAGCGGAGAAGAGACCCAGTACTTC. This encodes CASSFLSGEETQYF.

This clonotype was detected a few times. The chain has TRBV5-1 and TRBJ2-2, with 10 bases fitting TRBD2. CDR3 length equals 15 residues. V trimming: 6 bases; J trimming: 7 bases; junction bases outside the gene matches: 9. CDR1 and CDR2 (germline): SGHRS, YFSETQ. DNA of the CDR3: TGCGCCAGCAAGGCTAGCGGGAGTCAAAACGGGGAGCTGTTTTTT. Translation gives CASKASGSQNGELFF.

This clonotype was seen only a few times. The CDR3 sequence is CASRTPLNYNSPLHF. CDR3 coding DNA: TGTGCCAGCAGGACGCCACTTAACTATAATTCACCCCTCCACTTT. The V gene is TRBV28, the J gene TRBJ1-6; D not resolved. The V end lost 6 bases, the J end lost 3 bases, and 12 bases lay between the germline ends. The CDR3 is 15 residues long. From germline, CDR1 is MDHEN and CDR2 SYDVKM. Complete variable domain (other parts from reference TRBV28 and TRBJ1-6): DVKVTQSSRYLVKRTGEKVFLECVQDMDHENMFWYRQDPGLGLRLIYFSYDVKMKEKGDIPEGYSVSREKKERFSLILESASTNQTSMYLCASRTPLNYNSPLHFGNGTRLTVT.

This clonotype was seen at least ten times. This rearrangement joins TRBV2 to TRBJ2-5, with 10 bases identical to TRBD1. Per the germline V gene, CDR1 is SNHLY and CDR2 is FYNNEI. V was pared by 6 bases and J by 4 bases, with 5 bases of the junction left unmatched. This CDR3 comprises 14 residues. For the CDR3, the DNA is TGTGCCAGCAGATTGGGACAGGGGCCAGAGACCCAGTACTTC. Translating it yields CASRLGQGPETQYF.

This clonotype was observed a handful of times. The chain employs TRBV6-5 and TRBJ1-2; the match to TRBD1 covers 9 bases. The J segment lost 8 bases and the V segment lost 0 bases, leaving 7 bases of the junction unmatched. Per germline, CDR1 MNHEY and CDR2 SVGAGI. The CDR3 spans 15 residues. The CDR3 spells CASSYSFLTGGGYTF. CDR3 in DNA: TGTGCCAGCAGTTACTCTTTTTTGACAGGGGGAGGCTACACCTTC.

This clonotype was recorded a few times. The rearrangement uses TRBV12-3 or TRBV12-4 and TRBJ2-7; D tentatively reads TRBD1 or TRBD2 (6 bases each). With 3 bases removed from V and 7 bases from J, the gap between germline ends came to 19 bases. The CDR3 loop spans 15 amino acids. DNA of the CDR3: TGTGCCAGCAGTTTGATGGGGGGCCGGGTGGGGGAGCAGTACTTC. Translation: CASSLMGGRVGEQYF.

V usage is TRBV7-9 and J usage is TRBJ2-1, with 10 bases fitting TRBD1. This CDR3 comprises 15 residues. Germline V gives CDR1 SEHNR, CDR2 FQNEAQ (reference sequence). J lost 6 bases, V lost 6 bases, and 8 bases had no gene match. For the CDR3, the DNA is TGTGCCAGCAGACCCGGACAGGGGGTCAGCAATGAGCAGTTCTTC. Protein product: CASRPGQGVSNEQFF.

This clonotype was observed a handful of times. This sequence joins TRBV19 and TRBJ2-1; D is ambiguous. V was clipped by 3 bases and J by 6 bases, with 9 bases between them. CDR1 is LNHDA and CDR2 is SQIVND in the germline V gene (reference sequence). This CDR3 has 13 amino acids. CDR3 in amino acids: CASSIRSPNEQFF. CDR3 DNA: TGTGCCAGTAGTATCCGAAGTCCCAATGAGCAGTTCTTC.

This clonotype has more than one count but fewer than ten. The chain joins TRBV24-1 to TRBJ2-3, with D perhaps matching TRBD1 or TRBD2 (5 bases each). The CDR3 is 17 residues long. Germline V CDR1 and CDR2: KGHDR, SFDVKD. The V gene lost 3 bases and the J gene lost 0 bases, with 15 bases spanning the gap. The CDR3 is CATSDPWDLSSTDTQYF. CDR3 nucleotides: TGTGCCACCAGTGATCCCTGGGACCTCTCTAGCACAGATACGCAGTATTTT.

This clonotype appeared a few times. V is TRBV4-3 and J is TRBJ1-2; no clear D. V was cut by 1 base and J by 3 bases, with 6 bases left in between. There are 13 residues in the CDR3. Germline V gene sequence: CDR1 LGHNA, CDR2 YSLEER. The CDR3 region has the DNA TGCGCCAGCAGCCAAGCTTATCACTATGGCTACACCTTC. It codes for CASSQAYHYGYTF.

The CDR3 bases are TGTGCCAGCAGTTCGGTCGGGACAGGGTTCGGAAACACCATATATTTT. This sequence encodes CASSSVGTGFGNTIYF. This sequence joins TRBV28 and TRBJ1-3, with 9 bases lining up with TRBD1. Germline values: CDR1 MDHEN, CDR2 SYDVKM. J was trimmed by 4 bases and V by 4 bases; bases with no gene match: 8. CDR3 size: 16 residues.

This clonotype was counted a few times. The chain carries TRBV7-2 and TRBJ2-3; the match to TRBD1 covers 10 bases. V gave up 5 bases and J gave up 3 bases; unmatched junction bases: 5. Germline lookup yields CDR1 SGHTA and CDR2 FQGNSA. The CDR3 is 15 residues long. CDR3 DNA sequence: TGTGCCAGCAGCGCCGGGACAGGGGTGACAGATACGCAGTATTTT. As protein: CASSAGTGVTDTQYF.

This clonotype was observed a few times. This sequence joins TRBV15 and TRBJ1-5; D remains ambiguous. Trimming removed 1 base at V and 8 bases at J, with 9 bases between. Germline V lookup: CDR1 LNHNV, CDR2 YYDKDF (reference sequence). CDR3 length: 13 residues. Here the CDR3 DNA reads TGTGCCACCAGCAGAGGGATAGGCGAGCCCCAGCATTTT. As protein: CATSRGIGEPQHF.